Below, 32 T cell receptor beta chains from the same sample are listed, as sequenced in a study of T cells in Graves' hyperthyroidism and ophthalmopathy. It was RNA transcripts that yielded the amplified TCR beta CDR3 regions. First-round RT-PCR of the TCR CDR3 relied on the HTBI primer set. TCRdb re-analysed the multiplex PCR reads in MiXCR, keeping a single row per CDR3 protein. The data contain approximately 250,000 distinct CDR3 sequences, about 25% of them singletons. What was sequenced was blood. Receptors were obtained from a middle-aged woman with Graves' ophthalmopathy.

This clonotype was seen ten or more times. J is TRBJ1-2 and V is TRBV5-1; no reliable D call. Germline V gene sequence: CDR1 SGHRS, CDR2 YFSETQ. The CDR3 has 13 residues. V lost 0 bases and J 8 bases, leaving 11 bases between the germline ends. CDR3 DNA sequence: TGCGCCAGCAGCTTGGAAGTGTTTCGCGGCTACACCTTC. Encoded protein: CASSLEVFRGYTF.

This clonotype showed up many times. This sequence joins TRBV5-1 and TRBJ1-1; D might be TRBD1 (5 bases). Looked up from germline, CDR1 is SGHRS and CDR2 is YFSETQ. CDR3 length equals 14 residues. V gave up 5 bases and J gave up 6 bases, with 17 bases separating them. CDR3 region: CASRYGSREAEAFF. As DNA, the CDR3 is TGCGCCAGCAGGTACGGTAGCAGGGAGGCTGAAGCTTTCTTT.

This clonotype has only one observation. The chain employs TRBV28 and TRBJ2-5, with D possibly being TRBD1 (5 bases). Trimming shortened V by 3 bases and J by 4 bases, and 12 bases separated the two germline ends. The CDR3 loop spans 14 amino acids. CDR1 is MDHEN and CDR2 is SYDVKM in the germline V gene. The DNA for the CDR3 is TGTGCCAGCAGTTTTTTGGACCAGGGAGAGACCCAGTACTTC. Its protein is CASSFLDQGETQYF. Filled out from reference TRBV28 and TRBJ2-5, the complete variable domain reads DVKVTQSSRYLVKRTGEKVFLECVQDMDHENMFWYRQDPGLGLRLIYFSYDVKMKEKGDIPEGYSVSREKKERFSLILESASTNQTSMYLCASSFLDQGETQYFGPGTRLLVL.

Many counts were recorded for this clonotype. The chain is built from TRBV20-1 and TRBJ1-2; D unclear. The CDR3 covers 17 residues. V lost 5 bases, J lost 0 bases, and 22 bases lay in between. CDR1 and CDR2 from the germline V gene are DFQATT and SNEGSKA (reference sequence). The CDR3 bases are TGCAGTGCTCCCCCCGCCCCCAGTAAGGAGTCTAACTATGGCTACACCTTC. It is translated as CSAPPAPSKESNYGYTF.

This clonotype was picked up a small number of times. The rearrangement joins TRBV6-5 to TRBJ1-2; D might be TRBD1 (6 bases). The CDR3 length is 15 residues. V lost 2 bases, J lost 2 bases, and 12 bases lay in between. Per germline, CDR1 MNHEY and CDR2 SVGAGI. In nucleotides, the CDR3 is TGTGCCAGCAGTTACCACAAACAGGGAAACTATGGCTACACCTTC. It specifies CASSYHKQGNYGYTF.

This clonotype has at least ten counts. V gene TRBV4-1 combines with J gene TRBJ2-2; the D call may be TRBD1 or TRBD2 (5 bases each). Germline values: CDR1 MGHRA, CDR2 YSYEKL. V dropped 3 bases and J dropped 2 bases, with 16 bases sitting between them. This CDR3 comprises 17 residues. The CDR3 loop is CASSQRVGTSNTGELFF. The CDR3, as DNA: TGCGCCAGCAGCCAGAGGGTCGGGACCTCTAACACCGGGGAGCTGTTTTTT.

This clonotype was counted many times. The CDR3 spells CASSADRGGSYEQYF. The DNA for the CDR3 is TGTGCCAGCAGTGCGGACAGGGGTGGCTCCTACGAGCAGTACTTC. The rearrangement uses TRBV2 and TRBJ2-7; 9 bases are shared with TRBD1. Germline CDR1 is SNHLY and CDR2 is FYNNEI. Losses at the gene ends were 4 bases for V and 0 bases for J; bases not matched to a gene: 4. The CDR3 covers 15 residues.

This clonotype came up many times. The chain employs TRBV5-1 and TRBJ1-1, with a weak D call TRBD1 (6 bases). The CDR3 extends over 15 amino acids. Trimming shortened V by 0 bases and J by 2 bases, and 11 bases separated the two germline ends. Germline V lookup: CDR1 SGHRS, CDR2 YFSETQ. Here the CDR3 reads CASSLGRGDNTEAFF. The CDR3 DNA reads TGCGCCAGCAGCTTGGGGAGGGGGGATAACACTGAAGCTTTCTTT.

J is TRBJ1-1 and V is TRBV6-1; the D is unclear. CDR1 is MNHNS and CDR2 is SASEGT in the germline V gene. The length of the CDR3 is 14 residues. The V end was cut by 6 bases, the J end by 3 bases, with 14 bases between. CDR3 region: CASRPAWQDTEAFF. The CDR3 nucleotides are TGTGCCAGCAGGCCGGCGTGGCAGGACACTGAAGCTTTCTTT.

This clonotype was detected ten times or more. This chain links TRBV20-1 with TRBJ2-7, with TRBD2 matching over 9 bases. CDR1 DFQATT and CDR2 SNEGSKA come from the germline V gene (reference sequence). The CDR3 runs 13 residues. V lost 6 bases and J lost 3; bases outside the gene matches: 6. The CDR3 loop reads CSAGPSGNYEQYF. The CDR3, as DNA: TGCAGTGCAGGCCCTAGCGGGAACTACGAGCAGTACTTC.

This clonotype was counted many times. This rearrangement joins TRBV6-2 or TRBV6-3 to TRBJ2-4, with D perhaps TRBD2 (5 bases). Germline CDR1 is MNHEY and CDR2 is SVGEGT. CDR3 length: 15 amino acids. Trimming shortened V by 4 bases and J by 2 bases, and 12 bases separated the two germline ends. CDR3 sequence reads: CASSWAGPSKNIQYF. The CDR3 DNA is TGTGCCAGCAGTTGGGCGGGCCCTTCCAAAAACATTCAGTACTTC.

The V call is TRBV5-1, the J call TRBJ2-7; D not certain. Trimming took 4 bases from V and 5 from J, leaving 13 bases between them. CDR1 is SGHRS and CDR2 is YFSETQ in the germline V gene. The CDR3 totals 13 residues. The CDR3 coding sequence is TGCGCCAGCAGCCTCATCGGTATGAACGAGCAGTACTTC. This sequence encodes CASSLIGMNEQYF.

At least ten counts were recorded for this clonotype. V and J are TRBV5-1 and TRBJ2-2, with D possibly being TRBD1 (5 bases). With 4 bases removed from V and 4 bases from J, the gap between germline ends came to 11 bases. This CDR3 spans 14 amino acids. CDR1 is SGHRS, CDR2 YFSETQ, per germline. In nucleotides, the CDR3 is TGCGCCAGCAGCGCGGTGCAGGGCACCGGGGAGCTGTTTTTT. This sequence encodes CASSAVQGTGELFF.

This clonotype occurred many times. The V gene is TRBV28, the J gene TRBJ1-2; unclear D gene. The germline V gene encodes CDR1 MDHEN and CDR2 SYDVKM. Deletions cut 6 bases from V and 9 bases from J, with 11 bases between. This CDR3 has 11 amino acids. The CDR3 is CASRDAASYTF. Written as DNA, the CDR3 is TGTGCCAGCAGAGATGCCGCGAGCTACACCTTC.

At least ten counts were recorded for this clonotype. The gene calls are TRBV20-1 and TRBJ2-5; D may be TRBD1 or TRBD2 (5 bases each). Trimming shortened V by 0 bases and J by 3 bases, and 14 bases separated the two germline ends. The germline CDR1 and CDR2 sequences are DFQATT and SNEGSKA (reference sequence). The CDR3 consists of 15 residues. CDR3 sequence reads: CSARDIRDAKETQYF. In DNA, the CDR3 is TGCAGTGCTAGAGATATCCGGGACGCCAAAGAGACCCAGTACTTC.

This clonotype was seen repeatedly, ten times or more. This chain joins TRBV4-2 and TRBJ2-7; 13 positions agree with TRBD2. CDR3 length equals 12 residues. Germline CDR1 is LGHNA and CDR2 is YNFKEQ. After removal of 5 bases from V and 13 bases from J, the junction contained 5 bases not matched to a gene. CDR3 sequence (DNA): TGTGCCAGCAGCAGGACTAGCGGGAGATTATACTTC. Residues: CASSRTSGRLYF.

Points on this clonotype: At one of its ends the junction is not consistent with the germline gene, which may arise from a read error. The CDR3 DNA follows: TGTGCCAGCAGCTTCGGCCTAGCGAGTGGCGGGGAGCCGTTTTTT. It is translated as CASSFGLASGGEPFF. The chain employs TRBV11-1 and TRBJ2-2, with D tentatively TRBD2 (6 bases). Germline V gene lookup returns CDR1 SGHAT and CDR2 FQDESV (reference sequence). The CDR3 covers 15 residues.

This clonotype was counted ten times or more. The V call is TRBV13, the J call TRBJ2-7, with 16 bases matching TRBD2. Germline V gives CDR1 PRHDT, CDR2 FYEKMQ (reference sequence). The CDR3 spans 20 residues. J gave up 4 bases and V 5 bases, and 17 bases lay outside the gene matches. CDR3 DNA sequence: TGTGCCAGCAGCCGACAAACCGGGACTAGCGGGAGGGCGGAAAGGTACGAGCAGTACTTC. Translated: CASSRQTGTSGRAERYEQYF.

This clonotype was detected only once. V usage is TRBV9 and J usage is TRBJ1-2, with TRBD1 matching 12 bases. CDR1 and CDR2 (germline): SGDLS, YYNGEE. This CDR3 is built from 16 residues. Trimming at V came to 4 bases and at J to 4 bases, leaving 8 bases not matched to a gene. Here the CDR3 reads CASSPSGTGGTYGYTF. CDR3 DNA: TGTGCCAGCAGCCCCTCCGGGACAGGGGGCACCTATGGCTACACCTTC. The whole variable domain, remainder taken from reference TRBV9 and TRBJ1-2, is DSGVTQTPKHLITATGQRVTLRCSPRSGDLSVYWYQQSLDQGLQFLIQYYNGEERAKGNILERFSAQQFPDLHSELNLSSLELGDSALYFCASSPSGTGGTYGYTFGSGTRLTVV.

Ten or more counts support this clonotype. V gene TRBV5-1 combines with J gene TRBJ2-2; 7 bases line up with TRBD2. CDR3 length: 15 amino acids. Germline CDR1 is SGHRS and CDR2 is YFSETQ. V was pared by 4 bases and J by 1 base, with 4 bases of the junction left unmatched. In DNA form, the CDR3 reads TGCGCCAGCAGCCCCGTAGCGGGGAACACCGGGGAGCTGTTTTTT. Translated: CASSPVAGNTGELFF.

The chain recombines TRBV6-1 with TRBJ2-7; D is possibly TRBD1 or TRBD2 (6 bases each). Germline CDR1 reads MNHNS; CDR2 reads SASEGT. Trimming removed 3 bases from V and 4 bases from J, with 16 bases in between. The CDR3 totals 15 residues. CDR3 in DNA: TGTGCCAGCAGTGACGGGGGCGGGATAACTTACGAGCAGTACTTC. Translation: CASSDGGGITYEQYF.

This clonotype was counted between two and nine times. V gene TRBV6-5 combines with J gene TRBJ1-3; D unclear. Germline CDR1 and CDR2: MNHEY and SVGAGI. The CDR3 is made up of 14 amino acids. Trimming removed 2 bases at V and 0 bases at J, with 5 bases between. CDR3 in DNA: TGTGCCAGCAGTTACGGGGACTCTGGAAACACCATATATTTT. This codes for CASSYGDSGNTIYF.

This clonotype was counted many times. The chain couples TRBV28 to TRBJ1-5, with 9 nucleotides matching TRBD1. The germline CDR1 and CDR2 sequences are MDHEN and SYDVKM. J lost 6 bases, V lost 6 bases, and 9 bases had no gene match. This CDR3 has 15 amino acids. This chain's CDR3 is CASRTPQGAGQPQHF. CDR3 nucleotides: TGTGCCAGCAGAACCCCACAGGGGGCTGGTCAGCCCCAGCATTTT. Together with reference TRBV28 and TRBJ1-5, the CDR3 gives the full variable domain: DVKVTQSSRYLVKRTGEKVFLECVQDMDHENMFWYRQDPGLGLRLIYFSYDVKMKEKGDIPEGYSVSREKKERFSLILESASTNQTSMYLCASRTPQGAGQPQHFGDGTRLSIL.

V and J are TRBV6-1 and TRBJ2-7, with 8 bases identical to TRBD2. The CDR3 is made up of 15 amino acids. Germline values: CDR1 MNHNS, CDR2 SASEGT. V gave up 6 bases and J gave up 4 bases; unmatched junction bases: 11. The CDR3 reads CASRTLSGSRYEQYF. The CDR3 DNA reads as TGTGCCAGCAGGACCCTCAGCGGGAGCAGATACGAGCAGTACTTC.

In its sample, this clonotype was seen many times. The CDR3 region is CSVEGAGYTF. CDR3 nucleotides: TGCAGCGTTGAAGGGGCTGGCTACACCTTC. V usage is TRBV29-1 and J usage is TRBJ1-2, with D unclear. This CDR3 spans 10 amino acids. The germline V gene has CDR1 SQVTM and CDR2 ANQGSEA. The ends were cut back, 1 base at V and 7 bases at J, with 4 bases in the middle.

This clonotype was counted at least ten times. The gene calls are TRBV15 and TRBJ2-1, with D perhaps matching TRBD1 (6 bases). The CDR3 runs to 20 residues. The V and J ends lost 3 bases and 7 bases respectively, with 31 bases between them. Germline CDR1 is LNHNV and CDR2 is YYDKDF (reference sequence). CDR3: CATSRGRQVFLKQQRNEQFF. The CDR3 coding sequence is TGTGCCACCAGCAGGGGTAGACAGGTTTTTCTCAAACAACAACGGAATGAGCAGTTCTTC.

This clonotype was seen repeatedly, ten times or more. CDR3 nucleotide sequence: TGTGCCAGCAGTTCGATTGTTCCAGAGCAGTACTTC. Amino acid sequence: CASSSIVPEQYF. This chain links TRBV28 with TRBJ2-7, with unresolved D. CDR3 length: 12 amino acids. CDR1 is MDHEN and CDR2 is SYDVKM in the germline V gene. V was pared by 4 bases and J by 7 bases, with 11 bases between.

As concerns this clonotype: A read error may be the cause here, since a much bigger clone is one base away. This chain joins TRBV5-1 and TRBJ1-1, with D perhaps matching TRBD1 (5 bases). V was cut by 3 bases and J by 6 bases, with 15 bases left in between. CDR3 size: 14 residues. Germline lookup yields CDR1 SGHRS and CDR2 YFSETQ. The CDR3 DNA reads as TGCGCCAGCAGCTACGACAGCACGAGCTCTGAAGCTTTCTTT. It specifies CASSYDSTSSEAFF.

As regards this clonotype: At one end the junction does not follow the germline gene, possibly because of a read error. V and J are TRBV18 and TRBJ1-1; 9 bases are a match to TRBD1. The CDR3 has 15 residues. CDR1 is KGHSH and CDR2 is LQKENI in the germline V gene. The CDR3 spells CASSRQGGSDTEAFF. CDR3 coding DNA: TGTGCCAGCTCACGACAGGGGGGGTCGGACACTGAAGCCTTCTTT. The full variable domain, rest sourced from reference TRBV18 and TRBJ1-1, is NAGVMQNPRHLVRRRGQEARLRCSPMKGHSHVYWYRQLPEEGLKFMVYLQKENIIDESGMPKERFSAEFPKEGPSILRIQQVVRGDSAAYFCASSRQGGSDTEAFFGQGTRLTVV.

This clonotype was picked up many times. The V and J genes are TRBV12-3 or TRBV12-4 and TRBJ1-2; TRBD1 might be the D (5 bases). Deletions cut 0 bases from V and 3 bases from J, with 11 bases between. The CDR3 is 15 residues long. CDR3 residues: CASSLAIGAYYGYTF. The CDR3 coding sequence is TGTGCCAGCAGTTTAGCTATCGGGGCTTACTATGGCTACACCTTC.

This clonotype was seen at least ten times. The chain's CDR3 is CSARTSGRGETQYF. The DNA for the CDR3 is TGCAGTGCTCGGACTAGCGGGAGGGGGGAGACCCAGTACTTC. The rearrangement uses TRBV20-1 and TRBJ2-5; TRBD2 matches 15 bases. Germline CDR1 is DFQATT and CDR2 is SNEGSKA (reference sequence). The J segment lost 5 bases and the V segment lost 5 bases, leaving 3 bases of the junction unmatched. There are 14 residues in the CDR3.

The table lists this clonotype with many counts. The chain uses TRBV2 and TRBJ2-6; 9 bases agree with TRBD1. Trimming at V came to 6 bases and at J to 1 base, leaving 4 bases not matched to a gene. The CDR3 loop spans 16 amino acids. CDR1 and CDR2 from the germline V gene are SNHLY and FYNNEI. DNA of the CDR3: TGTGCCAGCAGCCGGACAGGGGCGTCTGGGGCCAACGTCCTGACTTTC. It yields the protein CASSRTGASGANVLTF.